This entry describes one TCR beta chain. These data belong to a study of blood T cell repertoires in COVID-19. Study context: Specimens from acute and convalescent COVID-19 originated in the United States, Italy and Spain.

The CDR3 covers 15 residues. Germline CDR1 reads SGHKS; CDR2 reads YYEKEE (reference sequence). V trimming: 5 bases; J trimming: 7 bases; junction bases outside the gene matches: 7. Authors' methods: Estimation of nucleated cell counts was performed using reference gene primer amplification. The data were produced by immunoSEQ multiplex PCR, yet TCRdb's version contains in-frame clones alone and is incomplete. The V and J calls and clone size are taken from that table; D and trimming were inferred from the DNA. Altogether roughly 200,000 clones are present, roughly 87% being singletons, with the ten largest covering 7.8%. Seattle patient enrollment occurred during active infection, with longitudinal follow-up thereafter.

The gene calls are TRBV5-5 and TRBJ2-1; 12 bases are shared with TRBD1. The source material was peripheral blood. This receptor was identified in an older woman with COVID-19, enrolled during active disease. This CDR3 is CASRGGQGASNEQFF. DNA of the CDR3: TGTGCCAGCAGGGGGGGACAGGGGGCGAGTAATGAGCAGTTCTTC.